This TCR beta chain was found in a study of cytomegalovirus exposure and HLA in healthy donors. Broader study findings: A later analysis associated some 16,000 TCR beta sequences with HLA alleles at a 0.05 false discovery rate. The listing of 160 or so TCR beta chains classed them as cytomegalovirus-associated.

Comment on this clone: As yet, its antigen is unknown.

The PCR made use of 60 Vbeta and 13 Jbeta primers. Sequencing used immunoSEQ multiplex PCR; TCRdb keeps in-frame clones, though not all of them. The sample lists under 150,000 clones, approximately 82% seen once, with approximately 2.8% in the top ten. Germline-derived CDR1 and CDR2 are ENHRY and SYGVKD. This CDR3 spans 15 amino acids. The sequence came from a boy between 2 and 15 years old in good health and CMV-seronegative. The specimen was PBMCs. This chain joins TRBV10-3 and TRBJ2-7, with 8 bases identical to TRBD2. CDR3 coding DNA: TGTGCCGTCAGTGATGGCAGCGGGAGTTCCTACGAGCAGTACGTC. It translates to CAVSDGSGSSYEQYV.